Following are 24 T cell receptor beta chains from one sample sequenced in a study of CD8 T cells in ankylosing spondylitis. TCRdb redid the calling of the 5' RACE reads with MiXCR, one entry per CDR3 protein. The table lists 130,000 to 150,000 distinct CDR3 sequences, roughly 8.4% of them singletons. Material: synovial fluid, either unsorted or a sorted T cell fraction (not recorded which). Receptor source: a male donor with ankylosing spondylitis.

This clonotype was counted only a few times. The genes are TRBV7-8 and TRBJ2-5, with TRBD2 matching 8 bases. In germline, CDR1 is SGHVS, CDR2 FQNEAQ. The CDR3 is 15 residues long. V trimming: 6 bases; J trimming: 3 bases; junction bases outside the gene matches: 9. The CDR3 DNA is TGTGCCAGCAGTTCGGGAGGGCCAATAAAAGAGACCCAGTACTTC. Residues: CASSSGGPIKETQYF.

This clonotype appeared many times. An end of the junction differs from the germline gene, which may be a read error. This sequence joins TRBV5-1 and TRBJ2-3; tentatively, D is TRBD2 (5 bases). The germline gives CDR1 SGHRS, CDR2 YFSETQ. The CDR3 length is 12 residues. In nucleotides, the CDR3 is TGTGCCAGCAGCCTTAGCGAGGATACGCAGTATTTT. It is translated as CASSLSEDTQYF. The full variable domain, completed using reference TRBV5-1 and TRBJ2-3, is KAGVTQTPRYLIKTRGQQVTLSCSPISGHRSVSWYQQTPGQGLQFLFEYFSETQRNKGNFPGRFSGRQFSNSRSEMNVSTLELGDSALYLCASSLSEDTQYFGPGTRLTVL.

This clonotype has ten or more counts. The rearrangement uses TRBV5-4 and TRBJ1-4, with a weak D call TRBD1 (5 bases). Germline V gives CDR1 SGHNT, CDR2 YYREEE (reference sequence). The CDR3 length is 16 residues. Trimming shortened V by 2 bases and J by 0 bases, and 11 bases separated the two germline ends. In nucleotides, the CDR3 is TGTGCCAGCAGCTTTGGGGGGTCCTCAACTAATGAAAAACTGTTTTTT. This codes for CASSFGGSSTNEKLFF.

The sample holds many counts of this clonotype. The V gene is TRBV5-1, the J gene TRBJ2-2; a weak D match, TRBD1 (5 bases). CDR1 and CDR2 (germline): SGHRS, YFSETQ. There are 15 residues in the CDR3. Trimming took off 2 bases at V and 3 bases at J, with 11 bases between the two ends. The CDR3 reads CASSFWGVDTGELFF. The CDR3 DNA reads as TGCGCCAGCAGCTTCTGGGGCGTAGACACCGGGGAGCTGTTTTTT.

V usage is TRBV20-1 and J usage is TRBJ2-7; 7 nucleotides align to TRBD1. The CDR3 runs to 15 residues. Trimming cost V 7 bases and J 6 bases; bases outside gene matches: 18. The germline gives CDR1 DFQATT, CDR2 SNEGSKA (reference sequence). The CDR3 loop is CSGRALDRDGFEQYF. CDR3 in DNA: TGCAGTGGCAGAGCCCTCGACAGGGATGGGTTCGAGCAGTACTTC.

This clonotype was seen at least ten times. The chain recombines TRBV6-1 with TRBJ2-7; D assignment may be TRBD1 or TRBD2 (5 bases each). Trimming left V 1 base short and J 3 bases short, with 10 bases between. The CDR3 has 14 residues. Germline V gives CDR1 MNHNS, CDR2 SASEGT. The CDR3 loop is CASSEGGARYEQYF. As DNA, the CDR3 is TGTGCCAGCAGTGAAGGAGGGGCCCGCTACGAGCAGTACTTC.

This clonotype was observed a handful of times. The rearrangement links TRBV12-3 or TRBV12-4 to TRBJ1-1; tentatively, D is TRBD1 (5 bases). The CDR3 covers 14 residues. V was pared by 5 bases and J by 4 bases, with 14 bases between. CDR3 DNA sequence: TGTGCCAGCAGTCCAATTTGGGGACGCACTGAAGCTTTCTTT. This sequence encodes CASSPIWGRTEAFF.

Ten or more counts support this clonotype. The chain uses TRBV4-1 and TRBJ2-1; D call uncertain. V lost 0 bases to trimming and J lost 10 bases, with 10 bases between them. The V gene's germline CDR1 is MGHRA and CDR2 YSYEKL. The CDR3 is 13 residues long. The CDR3 protein is CASSQDWVREQFF. The CDR3, as DNA: TGCGCCAGCAGCCAAGACTGGGTCCGGGAGCAGTTCTTC.

The chain carries TRBV19 and TRBJ1-1; D may be TRBD1 (6 bases). V lost 5 bases and J 0 bases, leaving 16 bases between the germline ends. This CDR3 contains 16 residues. Looked up from germline, CDR1 is LNHDA and CDR2 is SQIVND (reference sequence). CDR3 DNA: TGTGCCAGTAGTGAATGGGGTCAGGGGATGAACACTGAAGCTTTCTTT. It yields the protein CASSEWGQGMNTEAFF.

The chain couples TRBV20-1 to TRBJ1-1; D might be TRBD1 (6 bases). The CDR3 consists of 20 residues. Trimming removed 0 bases at V and 7 bases at J, with 33 bases between. The germline gives CDR1 DFQATT, CDR2 SNEGSKA (reference sequence). Written as DNA, the CDR3 is TGCAGTGCTAGAGAGGGGGCAGCGGTCTACCAACTCCCTTCACGGGTTGAAGCTTTCTTT. It specifies CSAREGAAVYQLPSRVEAFF.

This clonotype was recorded many times. V usage is TRBV6-5 and J usage is TRBJ1-2, with D possibly being TRBD1 (5 bases). Germline-derived CDR1 and CDR2 are MNHEY and SVGAGI. The ends were cut back, 0 bases at V and 4 bases at J, with 9 bases in the middle. The CDR3 is made up of 14 amino acids. CDR3 nucleotide sequence: TGTGCCAGCAGTTACTCCGACAGTTCCTATGGCTACACCTTC. Its protein product is CASSYSDSSYGYTF.

The table lists this clonotype with many counts. The chain joins TRBV3-1 to TRBJ2-5; D remains unclear. CDR3 length: 18 amino acids. Per the germline V gene, CDR1 is LGHDT and CDR2 is YNNKEL (reference sequence). With 5 bases removed from V and 4 bases from J, the gap between germline ends came to 26 bases. The CDR3 DNA reads as TGTGCCAGCAGCTTAAAAAAAATAAGGCCTAGTAATAGAGAGACCCAGTACTTC. Encoded protein: CASSLKKIRPSNRETQYF.

The rearrangement uses TRBV25-1 and TRBJ2-1; perhaps TRBD2 as D (5 bases). CDR1 is MGHDK and CDR2 is SYGVNS in the germline V gene. The germline V and J ends were trimmed by 1 base and 1 base, with 11 bases remaining between them. The CDR3 has 16 residues. The CDR3 DNA reads TGTGCCAGCAGTGAATTACCGGGGTCTTCCTACAATGAGCAGTTCTTC. Its protein is CASSELPGSSYNEQFF.

This clonotype has ten or more counts. The chain has TRBV20-1 and TRBJ1-1; 7 nucleotides match TRBD1. The CDR3 sequence is 12 residues long. The germline V gene encodes CDR1 DFQATT and CDR2 SNEGSKA (reference sequence). The V gene end was trimmed by 5 bases and the J gene end by 8 bases; junction bases not matched to a gene: 8. This chain's CDR3 is CSALPGQREAFF. In nucleotides, the CDR3 is TGCAGTGCTTTGCCGGGACAGCGAGAAGCTTTCTTT.

A few counts support this clonotype. As DNA, the CDR3 is TGTGCCAGCAGTTCGCCGGGACAGTCAGATACGCAGTATTTT. Protein: CASSSPGQSDTQYF. This sequence joins TRBV6-5 and TRBJ2-3; 7 bases are shared with TRBD1. Germline V gene data show CDR1 as MNHEY and CDR2 as SVGAGI. V dropped 4 bases and J dropped 4; count of bases not matched to a gene: 5. The CDR3 extends over 14 amino acids.

This chain uses TRBV20-1 with TRBJ1-2, with D possibly matching TRBD1 (5 bases). The CDR3 is 13 amino acids. Trimming pared 1 base from V and 2 bases from J, leaving 8 bases between. CDR1 is DFQATT, CDR2 SNEGSKA, per germline (reference sequence). CDR3 sequence: CSARGGLNYGYTF. The CDR3 DNA is TGCAGTGCTAGAGGGGGGTTGAACTATGGCTACACCTTC.

This chain uses TRBV4-3 with TRBJ2-6; D gene uncertain. Germline CDR1 is LGHNA and CDR2 is YSLEER. Trimming took off 1 base at V and 1 base at J, with 5 bases between the two ends. CDR3 length: 15 amino acids. CDR3 sequence (DNA): TGCGCCAGCAGCCAAGGACAATCTGGGGCCAACGTCCTGACTTTC. Amino acids: CASSQGQSGANVLTF.

The chain employs TRBV7-2 and TRBJ2-7; D unresolved. V shed 8 bases and J shed 0 bases, with 11 bases lying between them. Germline CDR1 reads SGHTA; CDR2 reads FQGNSA. This CDR3 spans 13 amino acids. The CDR3 loop is CASGTSPSYEQYF. As DNA, the CDR3 is TGTGCCAGCGGAACGAGTCCCTCCTACGAGCAGTACTTC.

The chain recombines TRBV7-9 with TRBJ1-1, with D hard to call. The V end lost 1 base, the J end lost 0 bases, and 9 bases lay between the germline ends. The CDR3 spans 15 residues. The germline gives CDR1 SEHNR, CDR2 FQNEAQ (reference sequence). The CDR3 DNA is TGTGCCAGCAGCTTAGTTAAGGGTATGAACACTGAAGCTTTCTTT. Its protein is CASSLVKGMNTEAFF.

This clonotype was counted at least ten times. The rearrangement uses TRBV3-1 and TRBJ1-2; D is unresolved. The CDR3 runs 13 residues. V was shortened by 1 base and J by 4 bases, with 7 bases between the two germline ends. CDR1 LGHDT and CDR2 YNNKEL come from the germline V gene (reference sequence). CDR3 coding DNA: TGTGCCAGCAGCCAAGGTGGTGTCTATGGCTACACCTTC. Translated, it gives CASSQGGVYGYTF.

This chain links TRBV6-5 with TRBJ1-2; 7 positions agree with TRBD1. Germline V gene data show CDR1 as MNHEY and CDR2 as SVGAGI. The ends lost 2 bases at V and 4 bases at J; junction bases unmatched: 16. The CDR3 spans 18 residues. CDR3 DNA: TGTGCCAGCAGTTACACCAAACTTACAGGGGAAGACCTCTATGGCTACACCTTC. Translation gives CASSYTKLTGEDLYGYTF.

V and J are TRBV6-2 or TRBV6-3 and TRBJ2-1; 10 bases match TRBD2. This CDR3 is 17 amino acids long. The germline CDR1 and CDR2 sequences are MNHEY and SVGEGT. V gave up 5 bases and J gave up 0 bases; unmatched junction bases: 7. The CDR3 nucleotides are TGTGCCAGCAGTCTCCGACTAGCGGGTAGCTCCTACAATGAGCAGTTCTTC. Translation: CASSLRLAGSSYNEQFF.

This clonotype was observed a handful of times. V is TRBV20-1 and J is TRBJ1-1; TRBD1 aligns across 8 bases. The V segment lost 0 bases and the J segment 1 base; nucleotides outside the gene matches: 7. The length of the CDR3 is 16 residues. Germline CDR1 DFQATT, CDR2 SNEGSKA (reference sequence). The CDR3 DNA follows: TGCAGTGCTAGAGATCATAGGGGACAGGCGAACACTGAAGCTTTCTTT. It codes for CSARDHRGQANTEAFF.

In its sample, this clonotype was seen many times. The rearrangement joins TRBV29-1 to TRBJ2-7; no clear D gene. V lost 6 bases to trimming and J lost 6 bases, with 15 bases between them. CDR3 length: 12 amino acids. In germline, CDR1 is SQVTM, CDR2 ANQGSEA. DNA for the CDR3: TGCAGCGTCCACGGGCCAACGGCCGAGCAGTACTTC. It is translated as CSVHGPTAEQYF.